This entry is about one TCR beta chain. Trimming shortened V by 5 bases and J by 6 bases, and 26 bases separated the two germline ends. This CDR3 region has 17 residues. CDR1 is SGHTA and CDR2 is FQGTGA in the germline V gene. This sample was included in a study of pediatric ulcerative colitis. The repertoire was sequenced with immunoSEQ multiplex PCR; TCRdb's copy has only in-frame clones and lacks some. Here the sample spans tens of thousands of clones, more than 75% being singletons. This TCR was recovered from a boy aged 5-17 years who was a control in a study of pediatric ulcerative colitis. The material sequenced was blood. The chain combines TRBV7-3 with TRBJ2-7; tentative D call: TRBD1 (5 bases). In DNA, the CDR3 is TGTGCCAGCAGCGTTATGGGTTTAAGGGGCTATAACTCCGAGCAGTACTTC. Its translation is CASSVMGLRGYNSEQYF.